The rows below give T cell receptor beta chains drawn from one sample of a study of CD8+CD57+ T cells in acquired aplastic anemia. Each CDR3 protein gets one entry after TCRdb re-called the reads with MiXCR. The table includes roughly 280,000 distinct CDR3 sequences, 45% to 65% detected once. The sequenced sample consisted of sorted CD4+, CD8+, or CD8+CD57+ T cells (not recorded which) from PBMCs. The receptors were sampled from a human donor with aplastic anemia. Each CDR3 is given with its conserved first and last residue. A D gene is named only where the DNA matches it firmly. The listing skips clone size in some rows; elsewhere it reads once, few, many or a size class.

V: TRBV15
D: NA
J: TRBJ2-1
size: few
DNA: TGTGCCACCAGCAGAGAGGGATCATTCAATGAGCAGTTCTTC
CDR3: CATSREGSFNEQFF

V: TRBV19
D: NA
J: TRBJ2-5
size: NA
DNA: TGTGCCAGTAGTATAAGGCTAGCCCTAGAGACCCAGTACTTC
CDR3: CASSIRLALETQYF

V: TRBV29-1
D: NA
J: TRBJ2-5
size: NA
DNA: TGCAGCGTTGGGGAAGAGACCCAGTACTTC
CDR3: CSVGEETQYF

V: TRBV3-1
D: TRBD2
J: TRBJ2-2
size: NA
DNA: TGTGCCAGCAGCCAACAGAGGCGGCTAGCGGGCAACACCGGGGAGCTGTTTTTT
CDR3: CASSQQRRLAGNTGELFF

V: TRBV7-9
D: TRBD1
J: TRBJ1-2
size: NA
DNA: TGTGCCAGCTACCGGGACAGCTCTGGAAACACCTTC
CDR3: CASYRDSSGNTF

V: TRBV5-4
D: NA
J: TRBJ2-1
size: few
DNA: TGTGCCAGCAGCTTGGTCTTGTGGCAGGATCCTCGCGGGGCACACTACAATGAGCAGTTCTTC
CDR3: CASSLVLWQDPRGAHYNEQFF

V: TRBV20-1
D: NA
J: TRBJ2-1
size: NA
DNA: TGCAGTGCTAGTGGGGACAAAGACTACAATGAGCAGTTCTTC
CDR3: CSASGDKDYNEQFF

V: TRBV19
D: TRBD1
J: TRBJ2-1
size: NA
DNA: TGTGCCAGTTCTACGGGACAGGGGAAGAATGAGCAGTTCTTC
CDR3: CASSTGQGKNEQFF

V: TRBV6-5
D: NA
J: TRBJ2-3
size: few
DNA: TGTGCCAGCAGTTACTTAATGACAGATACGCAGTATTTT
CDR3: CASSYLMTDTQYF

V: TRBV20-1
D: NA
J: TRBJ2-5
size: few
DNA: TGCAGTGCGGTTTCCGACAGGCTCCAAGAGACCCAGTACTTC
CDR3: CSAVSDRLQETQYF

V: TRBV7-3
D: NA
J: TRBJ1-2
size: NA
DNA: TGTGCCAGCAGCTTTGTCGGCACCCGTAACTATGGCTACACCTTC
CDR3: CASSFVGTRNYGYTF

V: TRBV7-2
D: TRBD1
J: TRBJ2-1
size: NA
DNA: TGTGCCAGCAGCGGGACCGGGACAGGGTACAATGAGCATTTCTTC
CDR3: CASSGTGTGYNEHFF

V: TRBV29-1
D: NA
J: TRBJ1-1
size: few
DNA: TGCAGCGTTCGAGAGAACACTGAAGCTTTCTTT
CDR3: CSVRENTEAFF

V: TRBV7-2
D: NA
J: TRBJ2-7
size: NA
DNA: TGTGCCAGCAGCTTATCCGAAGTCGTAGGAGAGCAGTACTTC
CDR3: CASSLSEVVGEQYF

V: TRBV24-1
D: NA
J: TRBJ1-2
size: NA
DNA: TGTGCCACCAGTGATTTCAGGGTTGGCTACACCTTC
CDR3: CATSDFRVGYTF

V: TRBV29-1
D: TRBD1
J: TRBJ1-1
size: once
DNA: TGCAGCGTTGGCCGTGGGGGACAGGGAACACATTCAGCTTTCTTT
CDR3: CSVGRGGQGTHSAFF

V: TRBV20-1
D: TRBD1
J: TRBJ2-7
size: NA
DNA: TGCAGTGCCCAACATGGGGAGACAGGGGAGCAGTACTTC
CDR3: CSAQHGETGEQYF

V: TRBV11-2
D: TRBD1
J: TRBJ1-2
size: NA
DNA: TGTGCCAGCAGCTTAATGGGACAGGGGAGGGTCGATGGCTACACCTTC
CDR3: CASSLMGQGRVDGYTF